What follows are 4 T cell receptor beta chains derived from one specimen sequenced in a study of T cells in Graves' hyperthyroidism and ophthalmopathy. Researchers amplified the TCR beta CDR3 regions from RNA transcripts. Carried out on the TCR CDR3, a first-round RT-PCR used the HTBI primer set. TCRdb redid the calling of the multiplex PCR reads with MiXCR, one entry per CDR3 protein. The repertoire consists of some 560,000 distinct CDR3 sequences, with around 15% occurring once and the leading ten covering roughly 13%. Source material: blood. These receptors were collected from a woman in her thirties or forties with Graves' hyperthyroidism.

The genes are TRBV5-6 and TRBJ2-1, with 9 nucleotides matching TRBD2. The germline V gene has CDR1 SGHDT and CDR2 YYEEEE. V trimming: 0 bases; J trimming: 6 bases; junction bases outside the gene matches: 4. This CDR3 contains 15 residues. CDR3 nucleotide sequence: TGTGCCAGCAGCTTGGGAGCGGGAGGTGGCAATGAGCAGTTCTTC. Its protein is CASSLGAGGGNEQFF.

This clonotype was seen ten or more times. This chain joins TRBV5-1 and TRBJ2-5; 9 bases map to TRBD2. This CDR3 region has 15 residues. Germline values: CDR1 SGHRS, CDR2 YFSETQ. The V gene end was trimmed by 4 bases and the J gene end by 5 bases; junction bases not matched to a gene: 9. The CDR3 here is CASSGSGSARETQYF. The CDR3 DNA sequence: TGCGCCAGCAGCGGTAGCGGGAGCGCCAGGGAGACCCAGTACTTC.

This clonotype was seen at least ten times. V and J are TRBV19 and TRBJ1-2; 8 nucleotides match TRBD1. The CDR3 runs 16 residues. Per germline, CDR1 LNHDA and CDR2 SQIVND (reference sequence). Trimming at V came to 3 bases and at J to 2 bases, leaving 8 bases not matched to a gene. The CDR3 spells CASSIGSDRANYGYTF. The CDR3 DNA sequence: TGTGCCAGTAGTATTGGTTCGGACAGGGCAAACTATGGCTACACCTTC.

This clonotype was detected many times. The gene calls are TRBV12-3 or TRBV12-4 and TRBJ2-1; 7 bases agree with TRBD2. The CDR3 runs 12 residues. V shed 5 bases and J 9 bases; nucleotides not matched to a gene: 4. In nucleotides, the CDR3 is TGTGCCAGCAGTCAGACTAGCATTGAGCAGTTCTTC. Residues: CASSQTSIEQFF.